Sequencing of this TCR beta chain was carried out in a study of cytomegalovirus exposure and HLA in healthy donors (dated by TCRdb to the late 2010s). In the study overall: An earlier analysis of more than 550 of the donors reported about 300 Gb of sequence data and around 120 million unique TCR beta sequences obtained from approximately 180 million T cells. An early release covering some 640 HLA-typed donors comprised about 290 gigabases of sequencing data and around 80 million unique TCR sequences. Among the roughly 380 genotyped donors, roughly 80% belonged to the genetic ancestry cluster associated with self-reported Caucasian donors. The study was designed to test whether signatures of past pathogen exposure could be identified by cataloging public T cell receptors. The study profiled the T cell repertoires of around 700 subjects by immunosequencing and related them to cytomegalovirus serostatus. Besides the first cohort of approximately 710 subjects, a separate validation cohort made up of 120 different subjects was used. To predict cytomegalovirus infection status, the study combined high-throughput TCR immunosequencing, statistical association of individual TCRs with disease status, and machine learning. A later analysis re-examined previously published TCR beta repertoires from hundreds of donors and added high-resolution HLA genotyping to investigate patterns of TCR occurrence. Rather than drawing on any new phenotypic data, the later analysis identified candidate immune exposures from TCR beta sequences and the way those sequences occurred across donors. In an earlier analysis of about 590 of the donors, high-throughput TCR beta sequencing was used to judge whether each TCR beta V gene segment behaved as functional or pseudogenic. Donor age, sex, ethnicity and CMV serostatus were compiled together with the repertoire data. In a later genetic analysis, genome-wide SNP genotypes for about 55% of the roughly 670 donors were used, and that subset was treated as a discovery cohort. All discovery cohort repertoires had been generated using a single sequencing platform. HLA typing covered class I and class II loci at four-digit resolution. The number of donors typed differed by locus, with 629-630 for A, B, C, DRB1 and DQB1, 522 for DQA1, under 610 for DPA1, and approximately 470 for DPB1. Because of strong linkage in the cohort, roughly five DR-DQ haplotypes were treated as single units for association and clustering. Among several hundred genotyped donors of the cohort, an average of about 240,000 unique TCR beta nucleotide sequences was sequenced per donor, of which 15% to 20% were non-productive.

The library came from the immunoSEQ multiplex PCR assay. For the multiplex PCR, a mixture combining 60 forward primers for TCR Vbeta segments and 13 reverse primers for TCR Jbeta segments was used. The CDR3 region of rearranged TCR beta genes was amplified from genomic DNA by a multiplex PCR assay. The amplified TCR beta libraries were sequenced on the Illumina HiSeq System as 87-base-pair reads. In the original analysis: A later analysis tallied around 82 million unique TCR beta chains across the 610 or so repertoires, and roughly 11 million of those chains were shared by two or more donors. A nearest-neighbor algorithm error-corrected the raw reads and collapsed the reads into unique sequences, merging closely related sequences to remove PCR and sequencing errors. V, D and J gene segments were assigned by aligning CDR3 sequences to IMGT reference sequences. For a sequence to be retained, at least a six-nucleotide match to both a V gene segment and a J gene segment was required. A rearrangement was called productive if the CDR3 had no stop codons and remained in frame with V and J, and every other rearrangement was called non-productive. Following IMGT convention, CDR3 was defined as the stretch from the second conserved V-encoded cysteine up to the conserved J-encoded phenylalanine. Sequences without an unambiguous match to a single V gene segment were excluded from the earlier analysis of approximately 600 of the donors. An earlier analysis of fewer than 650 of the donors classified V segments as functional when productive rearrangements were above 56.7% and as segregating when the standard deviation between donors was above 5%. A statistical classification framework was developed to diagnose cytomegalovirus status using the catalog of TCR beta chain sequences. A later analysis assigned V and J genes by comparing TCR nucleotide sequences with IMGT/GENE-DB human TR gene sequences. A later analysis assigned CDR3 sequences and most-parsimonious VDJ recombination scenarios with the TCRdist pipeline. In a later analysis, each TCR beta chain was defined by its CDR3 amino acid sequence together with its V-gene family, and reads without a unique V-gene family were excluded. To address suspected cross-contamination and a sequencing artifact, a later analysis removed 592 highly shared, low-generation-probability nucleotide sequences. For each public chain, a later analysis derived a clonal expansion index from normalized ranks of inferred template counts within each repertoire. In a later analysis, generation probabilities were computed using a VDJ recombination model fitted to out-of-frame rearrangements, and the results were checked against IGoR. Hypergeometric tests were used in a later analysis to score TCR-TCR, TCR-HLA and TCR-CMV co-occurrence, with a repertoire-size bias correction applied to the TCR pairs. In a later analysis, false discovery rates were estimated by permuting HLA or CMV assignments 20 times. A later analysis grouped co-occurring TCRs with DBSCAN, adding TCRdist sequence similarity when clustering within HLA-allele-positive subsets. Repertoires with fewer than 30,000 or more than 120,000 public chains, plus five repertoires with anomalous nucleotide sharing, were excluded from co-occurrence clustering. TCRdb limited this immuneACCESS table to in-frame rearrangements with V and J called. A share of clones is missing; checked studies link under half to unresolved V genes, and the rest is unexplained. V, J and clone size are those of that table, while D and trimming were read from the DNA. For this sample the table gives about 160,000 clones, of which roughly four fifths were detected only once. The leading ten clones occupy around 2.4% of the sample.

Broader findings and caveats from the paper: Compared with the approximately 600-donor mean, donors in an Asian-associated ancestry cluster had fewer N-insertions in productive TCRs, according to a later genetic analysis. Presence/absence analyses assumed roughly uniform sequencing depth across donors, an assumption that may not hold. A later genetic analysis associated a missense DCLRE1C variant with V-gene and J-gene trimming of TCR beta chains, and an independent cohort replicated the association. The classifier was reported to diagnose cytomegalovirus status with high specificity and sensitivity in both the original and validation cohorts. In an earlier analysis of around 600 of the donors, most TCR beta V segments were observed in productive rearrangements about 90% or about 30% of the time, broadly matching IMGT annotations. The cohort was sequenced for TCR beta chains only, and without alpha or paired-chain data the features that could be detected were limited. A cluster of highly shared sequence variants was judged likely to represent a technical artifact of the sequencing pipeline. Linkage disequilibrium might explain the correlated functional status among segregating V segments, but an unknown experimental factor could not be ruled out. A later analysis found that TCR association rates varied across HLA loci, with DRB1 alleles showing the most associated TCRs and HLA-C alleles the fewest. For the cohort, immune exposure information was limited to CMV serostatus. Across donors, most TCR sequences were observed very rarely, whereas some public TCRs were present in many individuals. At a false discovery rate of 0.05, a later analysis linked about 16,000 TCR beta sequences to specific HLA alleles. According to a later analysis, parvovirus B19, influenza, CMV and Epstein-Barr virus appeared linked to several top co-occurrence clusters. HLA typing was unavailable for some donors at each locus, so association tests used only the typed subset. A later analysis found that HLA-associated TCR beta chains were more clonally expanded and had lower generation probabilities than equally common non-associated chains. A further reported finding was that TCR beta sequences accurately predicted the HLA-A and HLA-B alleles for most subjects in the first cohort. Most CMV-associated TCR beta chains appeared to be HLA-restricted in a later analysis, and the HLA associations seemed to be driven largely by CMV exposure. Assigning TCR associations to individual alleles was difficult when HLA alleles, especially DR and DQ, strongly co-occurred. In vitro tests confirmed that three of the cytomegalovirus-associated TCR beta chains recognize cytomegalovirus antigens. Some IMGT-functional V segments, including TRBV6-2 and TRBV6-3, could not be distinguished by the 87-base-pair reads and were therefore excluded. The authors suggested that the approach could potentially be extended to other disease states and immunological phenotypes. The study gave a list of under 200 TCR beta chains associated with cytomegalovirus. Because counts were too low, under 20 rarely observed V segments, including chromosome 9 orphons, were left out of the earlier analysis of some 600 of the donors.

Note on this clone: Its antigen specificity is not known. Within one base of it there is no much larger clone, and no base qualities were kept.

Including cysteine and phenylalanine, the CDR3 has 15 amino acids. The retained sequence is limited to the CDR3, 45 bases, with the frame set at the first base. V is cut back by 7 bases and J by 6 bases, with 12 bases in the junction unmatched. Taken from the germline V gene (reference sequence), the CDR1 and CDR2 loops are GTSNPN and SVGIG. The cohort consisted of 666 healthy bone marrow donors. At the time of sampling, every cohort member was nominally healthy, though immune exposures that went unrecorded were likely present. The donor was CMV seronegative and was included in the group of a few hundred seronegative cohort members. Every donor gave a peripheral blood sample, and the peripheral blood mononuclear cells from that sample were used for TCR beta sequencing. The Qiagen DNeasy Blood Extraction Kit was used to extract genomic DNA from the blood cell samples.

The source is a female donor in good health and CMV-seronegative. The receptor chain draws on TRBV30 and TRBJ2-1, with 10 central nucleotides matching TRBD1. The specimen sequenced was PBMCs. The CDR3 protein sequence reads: CAFKPGQGFRNEQFF. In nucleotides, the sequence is TGTGCCTTTAAACCGGGACAGGGGTTTCGCAATGAGCAGTTCTTC.